A single sample is the source of the 17 T cell receptor beta chains below, sequenced in a study of cytomegalovirus exposure and HLA in healthy donors. Method: immunoSEQ multiplex PCR; TCRdb's copy keeps in-frame clones and lacks some. The table records 100,000 to 150,000 clones, around 90% of them present only once. The sequencing sample was made of PBMCs. Receptor source: a woman aged 18-30 years in good health and CMV-seronegative.

This chain connects TRBV10-2 to TRBJ1-2, with TRBD1 as a possible D gene (5 bases). V lost 4 bases, J lost 4 bases, and 16 bases lay in between. Germline assignment: CDR1 WSHSY and CDR2 SAAADI. This CDR3 contains 15 residues. CDR3 nucleotide sequence: TGCGCCAGCAGTGTATCAGACGGGGGACTCTATGGCTACACCTTC. Translating gives CASSVSDGGLYGYTF.

The chain links TRBV7-9 to TRBJ2-3, with 13 bases aligning to TRBD2. Trimming removed 5 bases from V and 1 base from J; junction bases left unmatched: 12. The CDR3 length is 19 residues. Germline V lookup: CDR1 SEHNR, CDR2 FQNEAQ (reference sequence). Written as DNA, the CDR3 is TGTGCCAGCAGCCGCCACCTCGCGGGACTAGCGGGACGCACAGATACGCAGTATTTT. Its translation: CASSRHLAGLAGRTDTQYF.

CDR3 sequence reads: CASREDRESEQYF. The CDR3 bases are TGTGCCAGTAGGGAGGACAGGGAGAGCGAGCAGTACTTC. This sequence joins TRBV19 and TRBJ2-7, with 8 bases fitting TRBD1. CDR1 is LNHDA and CDR2 is SQIVND in the germline V gene (reference sequence). This CDR3 has 13 amino acids. V was clipped by 6 bases and J by 6 bases; unmatched bases: 7.

The chain employs TRBV5-1 and TRBJ1-1; D remains ambiguous. V lost 4 bases and J 1 base, leaving 14 bases between the germline ends. CDR3 length: 15 residues. Germline-derived CDR1 and CDR2 are SGHRS and YFSETQ. CDR3 nucleotide sequence: TGCGCCAGCAGCCCGGAGGGCTTTAGGAACACTGAAGCTTTCTTT. It translates to CASSPEGFRNTEAFF.

This sequence joins TRBV27 and TRBJ2-3; 8 bases line up with TRBD2. Trimming removed 10 bases from V and 3 bases from J; junction bases left unmatched: 12. The germline gives CDR1 MNHEY, CDR2 SMNVEV (reference sequence). The CDR3 consists of 15 residues. Here the CDR3 DNA reads TGTGCCATCCGACCGGGGGGGGGCTCGACAGATACGCAGTATTTT. Residues: CAIRPGGGSTDTQYF.

The chain carries TRBV19 and TRBJ2-7; possibly TRBD1 for D (7 bases). The CDR3 sequence is 15 residues long. Trimming left V 3 bases short and J 3 bases short, with 15 bases between. Germline V gene sequence: CDR1 LNHDA, CDR2 SQIVND (reference sequence). This CDR3 is CASSIGGGSFYEQYF. The CDR3 bases are TGTGCCAGTAGTATTGGAGGGGGCTCCTTCTACGAGCAGTACTTC.

This chain joins TRBV28 and TRBJ2-5; D perhaps matches TRBD1 (6 bases). The CDR3 length is 15 residues. Per germline, CDR1 MDHEN and CDR2 SYDVKM. V was pared by 8 bases and J by 2 bases, with 18 bases between. The CDR3 sequence: CASEFALGAQETQYF. The CDR3 nucleotides read TGTGCCAGCGAGTTTGCCCTGGGGGCTCAAGAGACCCAGTACTTC.

The chain couples TRBV10-1 to TRBJ2-1; TRBD1 matches at 9 bases. V shed 6 bases, J shed 9 bases, and the junction held 9 bases outside the gene matches. Germline values: CDR1 WNHNN, CDR2 SYGVQD (reference sequence). The CDR3 is 14 residues long. DNA for the CDR3: TGCGCCAGCAGACTCGGACAGGGGTCCGGTGAGCAGTTCTTC. Translated: CASRLGQGSGEQFF.

The chain carries TRBV5-1 and TRBJ2-1; the match to TRBD1 covers 8 bases. The CDR3 runs to 15 residues. V lost 3 bases, J lost 4 bases, and 6 bases stayed unmatched. CDR1 and CDR2 from the germline V gene are SGHRS and YFSETQ. The CDR3 region is CASSSTGGGYNEQFF. CDR3 in DNA: TGCGCCAGCAGCTCAACAGGGGGTGGGTACAATGAGCAGTTCTTC.

The chain recombines TRBV5-1 with TRBJ1-2; tentatively, D is TRBD1 (5 bases). Deletions cut 6 bases from V and 2 bases from J, with 14 bases between. The CDR3 consists of 14 residues. From germline, CDR1 is SGHRS and CDR2 YFSETQ. CDR3 sequence: CASKESGINYGYTF. The CDR3 DNA reads TGCGCCAGCAAGGAATCAGGGATCAACTATGGCTACACCTTC.

This chain uses TRBV2 with TRBJ2-3; 12 bases match TRBD2. The trim removed 6 bases at V and 6 bases at J, leaving 4 bases unmatched. The CDR3 contains 14 residues. Germline V gene lookup returns CDR1 SNHLY and CDR2 FYNNEI. CDR3 residues: CASRRLAGEDTQYF. Written as DNA, the CDR3 is TGTGCCAGCAGAAGACTAGCGGGAGAGGATACGCAGTATTTT. The full variable domain, with the rest looked up from reference TRBV2 and TRBJ2-3, is EPEVTQTPSHQVTQMGQEVILRCVPISNHLYFYWYRQILGQKVEFLVSFYNNEISEKSEIFDDQFSVERPDGSNFTLKIRSTKLEDSAMYFCASRRLAGEDTQYFGPGTRLTVL.

The chain has TRBV13 and TRBJ2-1; TRBD2 matches at 8 bases. There are 22 residues in the CDR3. J was trimmed by 3 bases and V by 2 bases; bases with no gene match: 24. Germline lookup yields CDR1 PRHDT and CDR2 FYEKMQ (reference sequence). The CDR3 loop reads CASSLSGMGGGMAGGHYNEQFF. The CDR3, as DNA: TGTGCCAGCAGCTTAAGCGGGATGGGGGGAGGAATGGCGGGAGGCCACTACAATGAGCAGTTCTTC. The full variable domain, its missing parts supplied by reference TRBV13 and TRBJ2-1, is AAGVIQSPRHLIKEKRETATLKCYPIPRHDTVYWYQQGPGQDPQFLISFYEKMQSDKGSIPDRFSAQQFSDYHSELNMSSLELGDSALYFCASSLSGMGGGMAGGHYNEQFFGPGTRLTVL.

This rearrangement joins TRBV5-4 to TRBJ2-3, with D unclear. V lost 1 base and J lost 2, with 14 bases in between. This CDR3 is 16 amino acids long. Germline-derived CDR1 and CDR2 are SGHNT and YYREEE (reference sequence). This chain's CDR3 is CASSLNMAGHTDTQYF. In nucleotides, the CDR3 is TGTGCCAGCAGCTTGAATATGGCAGGTCACACAGATACGCAGTATTTT. Looking up the rest from reference TRBV5-4 and TRBJ2-3 gives the full variable domain: ETGVTQSPTHLIKTRGQQVTLRCSSQSGHNTVSWYQQALGQGPQFIFQYYREEENGRGNFPPRFSGLQFPNYSSELNVNALELDDSALYLCASSLNMAGHTDTQYFGPGTRLTVL.

The chain has TRBV4-1 and TRBJ2-3, with 16 bases lining up with TRBD2. The CDR3 totals 16 residues. Germline CDR1 reads MGHRA; CDR2 reads YSYEKL. Unmatched junction bases numbered 2, after V lost 3 bases and J lost 5 bases. In DNA form, the CDR3 reads TGCGCCAGCAGCCAGGGACTAGCGGGGGGGGTAGATACGCAGTATTTT. Its translation: CASSQGLAGGVDTQYF.

Turning to this clone: The junction departs from the called germline gene at one end, perhaps through a read error. V is TRBV20-1 and J is TRBJ2-1; D ambiguous. This CDR3 contains 10 residues. Germline V gene lookup returns CDR1 DFQATT and CDR2 SNEGSKA (reference sequence). This CDR3 is CSAPYYEQFF. CDR3 nucleotides: TGCAGTGCTCCCTACTATGAGCAGTTCTTC.

The J gene is TRBJ2-3, the V gene TRBV5-1, with TRBD2 identical over 10 bases. Trimming took 9 bases from V and 2 from J; bases not matched to a gene: 9. Germline loops: CDR1 SGHRS, CDR2 YFSETQ. The CDR3 is made up of 15 amino acids. The CDR3 nucleotides are TGCGCCACGGCCGTGACTAGCGGGTCCACAGATACGCAGTATTTT. Translated, it gives CATAVTSGSTDTQYF.

This clone has more than one count but fewer than ten. The chain couples TRBV7-9 to TRBJ1-2, with TRBD1 as a possible D gene (6 bases). This CDR3 has 14 amino acids. V lost 1 base and J lost 4, with 10 bases in between. Germline loops: CDR1 SEHNR, CDR2 FQNEAQ (reference sequence). CDR3 region: CASSLGTVSYGYTF. The CDR3 DNA sequence: TGTGCCAGCAGCTTAGGGACAGTTTCCTATGGCTACACCTTC.